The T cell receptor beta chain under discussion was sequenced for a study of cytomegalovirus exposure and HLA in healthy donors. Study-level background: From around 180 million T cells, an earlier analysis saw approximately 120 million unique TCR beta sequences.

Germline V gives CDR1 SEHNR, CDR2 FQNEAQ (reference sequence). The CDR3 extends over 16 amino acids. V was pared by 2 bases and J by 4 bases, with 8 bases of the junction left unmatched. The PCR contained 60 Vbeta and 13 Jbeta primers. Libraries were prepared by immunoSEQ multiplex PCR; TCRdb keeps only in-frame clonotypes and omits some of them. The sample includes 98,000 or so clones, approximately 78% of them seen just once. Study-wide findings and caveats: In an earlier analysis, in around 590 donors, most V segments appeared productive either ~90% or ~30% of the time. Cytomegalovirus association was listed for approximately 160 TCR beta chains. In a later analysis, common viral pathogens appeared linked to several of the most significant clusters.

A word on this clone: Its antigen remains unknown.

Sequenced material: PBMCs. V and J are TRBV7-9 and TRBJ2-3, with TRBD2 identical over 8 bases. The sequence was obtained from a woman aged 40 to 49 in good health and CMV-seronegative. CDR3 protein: CASSLFLAGGADTQYF. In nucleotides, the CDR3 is TGTGCCAGCAGCTTATTTCTGGCGGGAGGCGCAGATACGCAGTATTTT. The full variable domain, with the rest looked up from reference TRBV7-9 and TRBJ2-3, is DTGVSQNPRHKITKRGQNVTFRCDPISEHNRLYWYRQTLGQGPEFLTYFQNEAQLEKSRLLSDRFSAERPKGSFSTLEIQRTEQGDSAMYLCASSLFLAGGADTQYFGPGTRLTVL.